These T cell receptor beta chains were read from a single sample in a study of cytotoxic CD8 clonotypes in ibrutinib-treated CLL. Method: immunoSEQ multiplex PCR; TCRdb's copy keeps in-frame clones and lacks some. The sample lists some 310,000 clones; roughly 80% were seen once. Specimen: PBMCs, collected before ibrutinib treatment. The receptors come from a human donor with chronic lymphocytic leukemia. Each CDR3 is given without its conserved first and last residue. The order of the fields is V gene, CDR3 length, J gene, CDR3 protein.

V: TRBV7-9; length: 13; J: TRBJ1-2; CDR3: ASSPPQGQYYGYT
V: TRBV19; length: 12; J: TRBJ2-7; CDR3: ASMDPGASYEQY
V: TRBV15; length: 10; J: TRBJ1-3; CDR3: ATSRAGNTIY
V: TRBV6-1; length: 11; J: TRBJ2-4; CDR3: ASSEWTGNIQY
V: TRBV11-2; length: 11; J: TRBJ2-7; CDR3: ASSLSIPYEQY
V: TRBV7-2; length: 14; J: TRBJ1-5; CDR3: ASSLDPGGLYQPQH
V: TRBV7-6; length: 11; J: TRBJ2-7; CDR3: ASSPLGRYEQY
V: TRBV7-6; length: 12; J: TRBJ2-1; CDR3: ASSLAGQGAEQF
V: TRBV12-5; length: 11; J: TRBJ1-1; CDR3: ASGFLENTEAF
V: TRBV10-1; length: 12; J: TRBJ2-7; CDR3: ASSEAGGPYEQY
V: TRBV18; length: 13; J: TRBJ2-1; CDR3: ASSPLLGLGNEQF
V: TRBV10-3; length: 14; J: TRBJ2-1; CDR3: AISDLGSGIYNEQF
V: TRBV15; length: 18; J: TRBJ2-4; CDR3: ATSRAPLSGIGIAKNIQY
V: TRBV30; length: 12; J: TRBJ1-1; CDR3: AWGQGPINFVAF
V: TRBV29-1; length: 12; J: TRBJ1-1; CDR3: SVTGHRDGTEAF
V: TRBV19; length: 11; J: TRBJ1-1; CDR3: ASSITRVTEAF
V: TRBV18; length: 11; J: TRBJ1-2; CDR3: ASSPDTYYGYT
V: TRBV18; length: 12; J: TRBJ1-5; CDR3: ASSPVDDNQPQH
V: TRBV16; length: 14; J: TRBJ1-1; CDR3: ASSQVSRPKNTEAF
V: TRBV13; length: 12; J: TRBJ1-2; CDR3: ASSGTGGSHGYT
V: TRBV29-1; length: 10; J: TRBJ2-3; CDR3: SAGQGTDTQY
V: TRBV30; length: 12; J: TRBJ2-6; CDR3: ASGRTSGANVLT
V: TRBV14; length: 10; J: TRBJ2-7; CDR3: ASSQEFYEQY
V: TRBV7-8; length: 11; J: TRBJ1-1; CDR3: ASSAWENTEAF
V: TRBV11-2; length: 12; J: TRBJ2-5; CDR3: ASSFFWGRETQY
V: TRBV6-4; length: 13; J: TRBJ2-3; CDR3: AKFAGGPELDTQY
V: TRBV29-1; length: 11; J: TRBJ2-1; CDR3: STGGGRYNEQF
V: TRBV4-3; length: 11; J: TRBJ1-5; CDR3: ASSQGQDQPQH
V: TRBV21-1; length: 13; J: TRBJ2-7; CDR3: ASSEYRGPSYEQY
V: TRBV4-1; length: 12; J: TRBJ1-1; CDR3: ASSQVGPNTEAF
V: TRBV5-1; length: 16; J: TRBJ2-2; CDR3: ASSLEGLAGGHTGELF
V: TRBV29-1; length: 13; J: TRBJ2-3; CDR3: SVEDRGISTDTQY
V: TRBV23-1; length: 13; J: TRBJ2-2; CDR3: ASSQSMTYTGELF
V: TRBV14; length: 11; J: TRBJ2-1; CDR3: ASSLPWGDEQF
V: TRBV15; length: 15; J: TRBJ2-7; CDR3: ATSIDHPRDRAYEQY
V: TRBV27; length: 11; J: TRBJ1-2; CDR3: ASREGPARGYT
V: TRBV27; length: 14; J: TRBJ2-7; CDR3: ASSPLAGTLAYEQY
V: TRBV27; length: 14; J: TRBJ2-7; CDR3: ASSLFGTSGNLGQY
V: TRBV5-4; length: 9; J: TRBJ2-3; CDR3: ASSLYDTQY
V: TRBV4-3; length: 14; J: TRBJ1-2; CDR3: ASSQELQGAVMGYT
V: TRBV19; length: 14; J: TRBJ1-4; CDR3: ASGSGTGEANEKLF
V: TRBV7-3; length: 15; J: TRBJ2-3; CDR3: ASSLRAGGPSTDTQY
V: TRBV6-6; length: 12; J: TRBJ2-2; CDR3: ASSYQPSTGELF
V: TRBV5-1; length: 12; J: TRBJ1-2; CDR3: ASSPERGPYGYT
V: TRBV7-6; length: 12; J: TRBJ2-7; CDR3: ASSLALQGYEQY
V: TRBV11-2; length: 11; J: TRBJ2-5; CDR3: ASSSGTEETQY
V: TRBV9; length: 11; J: TRBJ2-7; CDR3: ASSVDLGFEQY
V: TRBV9; length: 13; J: TRBJ2-2; CDR3: ASSVASGISGELF
V: TRBV6-1; length: 10; J: TRBJ2-2; CDR3: ASRDNTGELF
V: TRBV5-5; length: 14; J: TRBJ2-7; CDR3: ASSLTGGYVEYEQY
V: TRBV18; length: 12; J: TRBJ2-1; CDR3: ASSPTRDVSEQF
V: TRBV28; length: 14; J: TRBJ2-2; CDR3: ASSFHSGSNTGELF